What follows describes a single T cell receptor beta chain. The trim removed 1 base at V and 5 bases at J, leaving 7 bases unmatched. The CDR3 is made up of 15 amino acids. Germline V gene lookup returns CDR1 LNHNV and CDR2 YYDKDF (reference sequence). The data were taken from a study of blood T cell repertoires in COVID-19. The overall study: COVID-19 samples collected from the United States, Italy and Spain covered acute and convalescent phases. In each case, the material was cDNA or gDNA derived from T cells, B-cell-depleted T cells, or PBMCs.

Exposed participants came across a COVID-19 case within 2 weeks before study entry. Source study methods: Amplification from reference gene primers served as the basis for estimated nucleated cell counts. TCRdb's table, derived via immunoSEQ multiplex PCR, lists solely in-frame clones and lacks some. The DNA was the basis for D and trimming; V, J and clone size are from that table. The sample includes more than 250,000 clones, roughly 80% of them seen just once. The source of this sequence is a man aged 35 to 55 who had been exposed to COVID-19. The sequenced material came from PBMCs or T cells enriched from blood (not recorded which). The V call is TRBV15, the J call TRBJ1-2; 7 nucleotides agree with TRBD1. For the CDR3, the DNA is TGTGCCACCAGCAGAGCCAGGGACAGCCATTATGGCTACACCTTC. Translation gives CATSRARDSHYGYTF.